The T cell receptor beta chain described here comes from a study of cytomegalovirus exposure and HLA in healthy donors. From germline, CDR1 is SGHNT and CDR2 YYREEE (reference sequence). With 3 bases clipped from V and 4 bases from J, the junction kept 7 bases outside the gene matches. This CDR3 contains 15 residues. The PCR made use of 60 Vbeta and 13 Jbeta primers. TCRdb's table, derived via immunoSEQ multiplex PCR, lists solely in-frame clones and lacks some. The table shows approximately 170,000 clones, with 65% to 75% occurring only once. The specimen sequenced was PBMCs. This chain uses TRBV5-4 with TRBJ2-7, with 10 bases fitting TRBD1. This receptor was obtained from a man under 40 in good health and CMV-seropositive. The CDR3 DNA is TGTGCCAGCAGCTCGTCCGGGACAGGGGCGTACGAGCAGTACTTC. Residues: CASSSSGTGAYEQYF.